Below, one TCR beta chain is given with its context. Its antigen is unknown. Per-base qualities were not stored, and no clone one base away is much larger. This sample was taken from a study of blood T cell repertoires in COVID-19 (dated by TCRdb to the early 2020s). Concerning the study at large: Collaborator samples came from the United States, Italy and Spain and covered acute and convalescent phases of COVID-19. The prospective study material was composed of cDNA or gDNA derived from T cells, B-cell-depleted T cells, or PBMCs. The dataset comprised deeply sampled blood TCRbeta repertoires from subjects exposed to, actively infected with, or recovered from COVID-19. The repertoires were released in a freely available public database intended as a resource for research on the immune response to SARS-CoV-2. Samples came from the ongoing ImmuneRACE study (first 160 participants) plus 1,254 subjects from 6 global collaborators. Sample metadata almost always included a de-identified subject ID, COVID-19 status, age in years and sex. Where available, HLA class I and class II types were obtained from metadata supplied by the sample provider rather than from assay-based typing. What the authors observed across the whole study: How much clinical and demographic metadata was included differed by source and by participant, and the metadata was provided uncurated.

V gives up 4 bases and J gives up 2 bases, and the segment between their germline ends measures 9 bases. The germline V gene (reference sequence) yields SEHNR for CDR1 and FQNEAQ for CDR2. Its CDR3 holds 14 amino acids, cysteine through phenylalanine. The entry retains the CDR3 DNA only, 42 bases that are in frame from base 1. Collaborating institutions collected whole blood in K2EDTA tubes following their own protocols. For TCRbeta analysis, collaborators shipped samples as frozen whole blood, isolated PBMCs, or DNA extracted from either of those sample types. The immunoSEQ Assay, a bias-controlled multiplex PCR, was used to amplify TCRbeta CDR3 regions from genomic DNA. In the original analysis: The number of nucleated cells in each sample was estimated by amplification of reference gene primers within the assay. Sequence reads were collapsed and filtered to measure the absolute abundance of every unique TCRbeta CDR3 rearrangement. For each sample, productive Simpson clonality was calculated as the square root of Simpson's diversity index across productive rearrangements. TCRdb limited this immuneACCESS table to in-frame rearrangements with V and J called. A share of clones is missing; checked studies link under half to unresolved V genes, and the rest is unexplained. For V, J and clone size, that table is used; D and trimming come from the DNA. The sample table records more than 25,000 clones; roughly 80% of these occur just once. Of the sample, about 25% falls within the top ten clones.

The sample was peripheral blood. This receptor was taken from a man aged 70 or older with active COVID-19. The rearrangement combines TRBV7-9 with TRBJ2-1; a tentative D call is TRBD1 (5 bases match). The nucleotide sequence reads TGTGCCAGCAGCTCGGGCAGGGCCTACAATGAGCAGTTCTTC. Translation gives CASSSGRAYNEQFF.